Listed below are T cell receptor beta chains from one sample, sequenced in a study of blood T cells in healthy people across ages. TCRdb recomputed calls from the 5' RACE reads with MiXCR, one row per CDR3 protein. The table lists hundreds of thousands of distinct CDR3 sequences, approximately 30% of them singletons. What was sequenced was blood. These receptors came from an elderly woman in good health. CDR3s include the opening cysteine and the closing phenylalanine or tryptophan. The D gene is left open where the match is weak. The size field is filled for only some rows; it gives once, few, many or a size class.

D: TRBD1
V: TRBV20-1
size: -
J: TRBJ1-4
CDR3: CSAPDRATNEKLFF
DNA: TGCAGTGCGCCAGACAGGGCAACTAATGAAAAACTGTTTTTT

D: -
V: TRBV27
size: -
J: TRBJ1-4
CDR3: CASSFLSRPKQGEKLFF
DNA: TGTGCCAGCAGTTTTTTATCCAGGCCCAAGCAAGGTGAAAAACTGTTTTTT

D: -
V: TRBV20-1
size: few
J: TRBJ1-1
CDR3: CSAVYGYTEAFF
DNA: TGCAGTGCTGTTTATGGGTACACTGAAGCTTTCTTT

D: -
V: TRBV29-1
size: many
J: TRBJ1-4
CDR3: CSVDSGANEKLFF
DNA: TGCAGCGTTGATTCTGGGGCTAATGAAAAACTGTTTTTT

D: -
V: TRBV2
size: many
J: TRBJ2-5
CDR3: CASGGARQETQYF
DNA: TGTGCCAGTGGAGGAGCGCGCCAAGAGACCCAGTACTTC

D: -
V: TRBV20-1
size: -
J: TRBJ2-7
CDR3: CSARGTQVTSEQYF
DNA: TGCAGTGCTAGAGGGACCCAGGTCACGAGCGAGCAGTACTTC

D: -
V: TRBV10-3
size: -
J: TRBJ1-1
CDR3: CAISLGRTEAFF
DNA: TGTGCCATCAGTCTGGGGAGGACTGAAGCTTTCTTT

D: -
V: TRBV7-2
size: many
J: TRBJ2-3
CDR3: CASSLGTGTDTQYF
DNA: TGTGCCAGCAGCTTAGGGACAGGCACAGATACGCAGTATTTT

D: -
V: TRBV12-3/TRBV12-4
size: few
J: TRBJ2-3
CDR3: CASSLRQTTDTQYF
DNA: TGTGCCAGCAGCCTCCGACAAACCACAGATACGCAGTATTTT

D: -
V: TRBV28
size: many
J: TRBJ2-1
CDR3: CASPPPGGGLLNNEQFF
DNA: TGTGCCAGCCCGCCCCCCGGAGGGGGCCTACTCAACAATGAGCAGTTCTTC

D: TRBD1
V: TRBV6-5
size: many
J: TRBJ2-2
CDR3: CASRNRGNTGELFF
DNA: TGTGCCAGCAGGAACAGGGGAAACACCGGGGAGCTGTTTTTT

D: -
V: TRBV3-1
size: many
J: TRBJ1-2
CDR3: CASSQVQSYGYTF
DNA: TGTGCCAGCAGCCAAGTACAATCCTATGGCTACACCTTC

D: -
V: TRBV7-2
size: -
J: TRBJ2-4
CDR3: CASSLDARGNIQYF
DNA: TGTGCCAGCAGCTTAGACGCTAGGGGGAACATTCAGTACTTC

D: -
V: TRBV29-1
size: many
J: TRBJ1-2
CDR3: CSVDRAVDYTF
DNA: TGCAGCGTTGACAGGGCCGTAGACTACACCTTC

D: -
V: TRBV21-1
size: many
J: TRBJ2-5
CDR3: CASSDPRQGARRETQYF
DNA: TGTGCCAGCAGCGACCCTAGACAGGGGGCGCGTAGAGAGACCCAGTACTTC

D: -
V: TRBV6-4
size: -
J: TRBJ2-3
CDR3: CASSSGQDTQYF
DNA: TGTGCCAGCAGTAGCGGGCAAGATACGCAGTATTTT

D: TRBD1
V: TRBV5-1
size: few
J: TRBJ1-6
CDR3: CASSSSGGSNSPLHF
DNA: TGCGCCAGCAGCTCCTCAGGGGGGAGTAATTCACCCCTCCACTTT

D: -
V: TRBV10-3
size: once
J: TRBJ2-7
CDR3: CAISGGGWLSEQYF
DNA: TGTGCCATCAGCGGTGGGGGGTGGCTTAGCGAGCAGTACTTC

D: TRBD1
V: TRBV20-1
size: -
J: TRBJ1-6
CDR3: CSAPGQDSPRHF
DNA: TGCAGTGCTCCCGGACAGGATTCACCCCGCCACTTT

D: TRBD1
V: TRBV5-1
size: few
J: TRBJ2-5
CDR3: CASSLQGVVETQYF
DNA: TGCGCCAGCAGCTTGCAGGGGGTGGTGGAGACCCAGTACTTC

D: TRBD1
V: TRBV15
size: -
J: TRBJ1-3
CDR3: CATSLRQGRSGNTIYF
DNA: TGTGCCACCAGCTTACGACAGGGGAGGTCTGGAAACACCATATATTTT

D: -
V: TRBV28
size: many
J: TRBJ2-7
CDR3: CASSQGAPNEQYF
DNA: TGTGCCAGCAGCCAAGGGGCGCCTAACGAGCAGTACTTC

D: -
V: TRBV9
size: few
J: TRBJ1-6
CDR3: CASSVAGASNSPLHF
DNA: TGTGCCAGCAGCGTAGCAGGGGCGAGTAATTCACCCCTCCACTTT

D: TRBD1
V: TRBV10-3
size: many
J: TRBJ2-1
CDR3: CAISAATGGNLYNEQFF
DNA: TGTGCCATCAGTGCTGCGACAGGGGGAAACCTATACAATGAGCAGTTCTTC

D: -
V: TRBV7-3
size: many
J: TRBJ2-1
CDR3: CASSLSVGSYNEQFF
DNA: TGTGCCAGCAGCTTGTCGGTGGGATCCTACAATGAGCAGTTCTTC

D: -
V: TRBV12-3/TRBV12-4
size: few
J: TRBJ1-1
CDR3: CASSFAGGLMNTEAFF
DNA: TGTGCCAGCAGTTTCGCCGGGGGCCTAATGAACACTGAAGCTTTCTTT

D: -
V: TRBV4-3
size: many
J: TRBJ2-6
CDR3: CASSQDLERGANVLTF
DNA: TGCGCCAGCAGCCAAGATCTAGAGCGTGGGGCCAACGTCCTGACTTTC

D: TRBD2
V: TRBV20-1
size: many
J: TRBJ2-7
CDR3: CSAYGLAGGNTYEQYF
DNA: TGCAGTGCCTACGGACTAGCGGGGGGGAATACCTACGAGCAGTACTTC

D: TRBD1
V: TRBV12-3/TRBV12-4
size: -
J: TRBJ2-7
CDR3: CASRSDRETYEQYF
DNA: TGTGCCAGCAGGTCAGACAGGGAAACCTACGAGCAGTACTTC

D: -
V: TRBV20-1
size: -
J: TRBJ2-3
CDR3: CSVAGLNTDTQYF
DNA: TGCAGTGTAGCAGGGCTAAACACAGATACGCAGTATTTT

D: TRBD1
V: TRBV5-1
size: many
J: TRBJ2-1
CDR3: CASSSTTGTSYNEQFF
DNA: TGCGCCAGCAGCTCCACGACAGGGACCTCCTACAATGAGCAGTTCTTC

D: -
V: TRBV7-2
size: -
J: TRBJ2-7
CDR3: CASSGLGLPSYEQYF
DNA: TGTGCCAGCAGCGGTCTGGGACTCCCGTCCTACGAGCAGTACTTC

D: -
V: TRBV5-1
size: many
J: TRBJ2-3
CDR3: CASSLVGQTTDTQYF
DNA: TGCGCCAGCAGCTTGGTAGGCCAGACCACAGATACGCAGTATTTT

D: -
V: TRBV2
size: few
J: TRBJ2-6
CDR3: CASSQLRGSGANVRTF
DNA: TGTGCCAGCAGTCAGCTTAGGGGCTCTGGGGCCAACGTCCGGACTTTC

D: TRBD1
V: TRBV5-1
size: -
J: TRBJ2-1
CDR3: CASLIGTGQVNEQFF
DNA: TGCGCCAGCCTCATCGGGACAGGGCAGGTCAATGAGCAGTTCTTC

D: TRBD2
V: TRBV20-1
size: many
J: TRBJ2-1
CDR3: CSASGTSLEQFF
DNA: TGCAGTGCTAGCGGGACTAGCCTTGAGCAGTTCTTC

D: -
V: TRBV12-3/TRBV12-4
size: -
J: TRBJ1-1
CDR3: CASSLGVGSLVTEAFF
DNA: TGTGCCAGCAGTTTGGGGGTAGGTTCGTTGGTCACTGAAGCTTTCTTT

D: TRBD1
V: TRBV20-1
size: few
J: TRBJ1-1
CDR3: CSARIQGVVEAFF
DNA: TGCAGTGCTAGAATACAGGGGGTTGTTGAAGCTTTCTTT

D: TRBD2
V: TRBV18
size: many
J: TRBJ2-5
CDR3: CASSAGLAGPGETQYF
DNA: TGTGCCAGCTCAGCCGGACTAGCGGGGCCTGGGGAGACCCAGTACTTC

D: TRBD2
V: TRBV12-3/TRBV12-4
size: few
J: TRBJ2-2
CDR3: CASRLSGPGGTGELFF
DNA: TGTGCCAGCAGGCTTAGCGGGCCCGGAGGGACCGGGGAGCTGTTTTTT

D: -
V: TRBV6-5
size: -
J: TRBJ1-4
CDR3: CASSYSVGIGKEKLFF
DNA: TGTGCCAGCAGTTACTCTGTCGGGATAGGGAAAGAAAAACTGTTTTTT

D: TRBD1
V: TRBV11-2
size: -
J: TRBJ1-2
CDR3: CASSSSGQRIYGYTF
DNA: TGTGCCAGCAGCTCCTCGGGACAGAGAATCTATGGCTACACCTTC

D: -
V: TRBV3-1
size: many
J: TRBJ2-7
CDR3: CASSQGMASSYEQYF
DNA: TGTGCCAGCAGCCAAGGAATGGCCAGCTCCTACGAGCAGTACTTC

D: -
V: TRBV11-2
size: few
J: TRBJ2-1
CDR3: CASSLDRVVGPFF
DNA: TGTGCCAGCAGCTTAGATCGCGTGGTAGGCCCGTTCTTC

D: -
V: TRBV7-9
size: many
J: TRBJ2-1
CDR3: CASSRSRVGDEQFF
DNA: TGTGCCAGCAGCCGATCTAGAGTGGGAGATGAGCAGTTCTTC

D: -
V: TRBV6-1
size: few
J: TRBJ2-2
CDR3: CASSDAIFTGELFF
DNA: TGTGCCAGCAGTGACGCGATTTTCACCGGGGAGCTGTTTTTT